This T cell receptor beta chain was sequenced for a study of blood T cell repertoires in COVID-19. V was trimmed by 3 bases and J by 8 bases, leaving 13 bases between them. The CDR3 totals 13 residues. CDR1 is MNHNS, CDR2 SASEGT, per germline. Authors' processing steps: Reference gene primer amplification yielded estimated nucleated cell counts. Sequencing used immunoSEQ multiplex PCR; TCRdb keeps in-frame clones, though not all of them. The DNA was the basis for D and trimming; V, J and clone size are from that table. This sample has fewer than 250,000 clones, with around nine tenths found just once. Across 24 US areas, participants ranged in age from roughly 18 to 95 years. This clone was picked up one time.

The clonotype was recovered from a man younger than 45 in a cohort exposed to, infected with or recovered from COVID-19 (not recorded which). This chain links TRBV6-1 with TRBJ1-2, with D perhaps TRBD1 (5 bases). The sample taken for sequencing was PBMCs or T cells enriched from blood (not recorded which). The CDR3 protein is CASSETRGGGYTF. DNA for the CDR3: TGTGCCAGCAGTGAGACGCGGGGCGGAGGCTACACCTTC.